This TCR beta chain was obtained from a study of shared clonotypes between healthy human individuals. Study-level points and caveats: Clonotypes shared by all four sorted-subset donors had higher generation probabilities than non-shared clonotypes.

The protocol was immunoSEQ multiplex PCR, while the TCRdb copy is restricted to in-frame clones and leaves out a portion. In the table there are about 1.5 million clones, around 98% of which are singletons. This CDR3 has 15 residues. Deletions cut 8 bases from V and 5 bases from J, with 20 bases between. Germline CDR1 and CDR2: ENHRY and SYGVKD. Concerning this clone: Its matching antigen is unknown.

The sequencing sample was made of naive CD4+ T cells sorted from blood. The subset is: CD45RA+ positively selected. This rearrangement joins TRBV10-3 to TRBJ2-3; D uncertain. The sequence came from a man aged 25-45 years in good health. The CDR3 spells CAIQSGRTAGDTQYF. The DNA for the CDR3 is TGTGCCATCCAATCTGGGCGGACCGCTGGAGATACGCAGTATTTT.